This T cell receptor (beta chain) was identified during a study of T cell repertoires in cytomegalovirus infection. Trimming took off 7 bases at V and 6 bases at J, with 13 bases between the two ends. This CDR3 has 13 amino acids. Germline CDR1 is MNHNY and CDR2 is SVGAGI (reference sequence). This clonotype has more than one count but fewer than ten. Its antigen is undetermined. MiXCR, run by TCRdb on the reads, gives a single entry per CDR3 protein. Among more than 75,000 distinct CDR3 sequences, about 29% were seen once, and the ten largest hold over 60%. Findings and caveats of the study: Carriers of CMV plus the relevant HLA were identified by cumulative public TCR beta family frequency.

The chain employs TRBV6-6 and TRBJ2-1; D is ambiguous. The source was CD8+ T cells from cultured PBMCs, collected from culture after CMV antigen stimulation. The sequence was collected from a human donor in good health (CMV status not recorded). Some clones in this sample may be carry-over from other donors' samples. Written as DNA, the CDR3 is TGTGCCAGCATGGTGTCGACCCTCAATGAGCAGTTCTTC. Translating gives CASMVSTLNEQFF.